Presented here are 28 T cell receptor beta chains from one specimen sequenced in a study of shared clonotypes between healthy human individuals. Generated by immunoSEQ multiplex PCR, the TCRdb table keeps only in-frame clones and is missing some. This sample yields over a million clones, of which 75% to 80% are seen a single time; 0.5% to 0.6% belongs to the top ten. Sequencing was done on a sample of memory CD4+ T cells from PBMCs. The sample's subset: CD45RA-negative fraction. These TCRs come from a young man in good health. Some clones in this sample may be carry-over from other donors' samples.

The CDR3 nucleotides are TGTGCCAGCAGCGCCGTCGGTTGGTCCACTGAAGCTTTCTTT. The encoded protein is CASSAVGWSTEAFF. V is TRBV7-3 and J is TRBJ1-1, with no clear D. The CDR3 length is 14 residues. The germline V and J ends were trimmed by 5 bases and 4 bases, with 14 bases remaining between them. The V gene's germline CDR1 is SGHTA and CDR2 FQGTGA.

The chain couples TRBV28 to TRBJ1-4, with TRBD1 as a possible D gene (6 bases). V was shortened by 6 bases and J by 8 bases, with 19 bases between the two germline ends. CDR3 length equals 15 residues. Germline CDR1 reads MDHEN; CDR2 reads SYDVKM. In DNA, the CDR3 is TGTGCCAGCAGCAGGTCGGCAGGGGTATGGGAAAAACTGTTTTTT. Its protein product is CASSRSAGVWEKLFF. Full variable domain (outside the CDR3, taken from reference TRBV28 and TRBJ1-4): DVKVTQSSRYLVKRTGEKVFLECVQDMDHENMFWYRQDPGLGLRLIYFSYDVKMKEKGDIPEGYSVSREKKERFSLILESASTNQTSMYLCASSRSAGVWEKLFFGSGTQLSVL.

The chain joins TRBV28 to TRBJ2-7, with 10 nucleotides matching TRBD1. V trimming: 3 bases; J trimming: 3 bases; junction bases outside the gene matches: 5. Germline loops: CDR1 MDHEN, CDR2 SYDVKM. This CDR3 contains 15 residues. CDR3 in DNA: TGTGCCAGCAGTTTGATCGGACAGGGGGGCTACGAGCAGTACTTC. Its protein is CASSLIGQGGYEQYF.

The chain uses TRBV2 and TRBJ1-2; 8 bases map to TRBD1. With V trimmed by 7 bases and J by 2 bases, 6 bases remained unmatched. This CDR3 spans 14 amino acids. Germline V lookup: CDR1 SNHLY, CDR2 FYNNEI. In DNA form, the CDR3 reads TGTGCCAGCACCGGGACAGGCCTGAACTATGGCTACACCTTC. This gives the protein CASTGTGLNYGYTF.

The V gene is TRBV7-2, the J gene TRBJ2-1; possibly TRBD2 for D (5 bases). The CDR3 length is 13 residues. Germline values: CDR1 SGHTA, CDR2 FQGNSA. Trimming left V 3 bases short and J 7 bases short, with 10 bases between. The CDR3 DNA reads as TGTGCCAGCAGCTTGGACTCCTCAAATGAGCAGTTCTTC. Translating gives CASSLDSSNEQFF.

The CDR3 nucleotides are TGCGCCAGCAGCTTCGGGACTAGCGGGAGCAATGAGCAGTTCTTC. The encoded protein is CASSFGTSGSNEQFF. This rearrangement joins TRBV5-1 to TRBJ2-1; 14 bases agree with TRBD2. This CDR3 comprises 15 residues. Trimming took 2 bases from V and 6 from J; bases not matched to a gene: 1. The germline V gene encodes CDR1 SGHRS and CDR2 YFSETQ.

CDR3 DNA: TGTGCCAGCACAAGGACAGAAACATATGGCTACACCTTC. Residues: CASTRTETYGYTF. V is TRBV28 and J is TRBJ1-2; a weak D match, TRBD1 (6 bases). CDR1 is MDHEN and CDR2 is SYDVKM in the germline V gene. The CDR3 is 13 residues long. V dropped 7 bases and J dropped 5 bases, with 14 bases sitting between them.

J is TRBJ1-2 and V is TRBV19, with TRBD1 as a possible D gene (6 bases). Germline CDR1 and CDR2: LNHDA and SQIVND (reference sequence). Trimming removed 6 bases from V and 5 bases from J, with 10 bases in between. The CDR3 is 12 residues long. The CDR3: CASRPTGYGYTF. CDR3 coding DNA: TGTGCCAGTAGACCTACAGGGTATGGCTACACCTTC.

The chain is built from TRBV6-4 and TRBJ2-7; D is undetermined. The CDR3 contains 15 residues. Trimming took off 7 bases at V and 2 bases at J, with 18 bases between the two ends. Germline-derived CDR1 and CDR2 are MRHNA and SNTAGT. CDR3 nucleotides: TGTGCCAGCAACTCCAGAGAAACGCCCCCCTACGAGCAGTACTTC. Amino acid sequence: CASNSRETPPYEQYF.

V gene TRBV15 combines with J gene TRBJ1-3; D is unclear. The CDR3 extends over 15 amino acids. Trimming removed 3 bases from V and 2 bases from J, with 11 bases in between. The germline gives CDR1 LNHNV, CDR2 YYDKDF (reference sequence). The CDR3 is CATSRVREAGNTIYF. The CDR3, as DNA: TGTGCCACCAGCAGGGTTCGGGAGGCTGGAAACACCATATATTTT.

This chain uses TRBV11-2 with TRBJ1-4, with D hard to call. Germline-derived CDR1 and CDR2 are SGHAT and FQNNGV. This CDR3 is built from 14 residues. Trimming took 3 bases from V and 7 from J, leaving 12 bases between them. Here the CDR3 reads CASSLRAGGEKLFF. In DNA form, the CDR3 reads TGTGCCAGCAGCTTGAGGGCCGGCGGTGAAAAACTGTTTTTT.

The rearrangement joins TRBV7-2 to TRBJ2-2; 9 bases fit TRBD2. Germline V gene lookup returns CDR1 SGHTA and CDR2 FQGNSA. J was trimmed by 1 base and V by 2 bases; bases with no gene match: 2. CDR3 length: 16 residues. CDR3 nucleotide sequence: TGTGCCAGCAGCTTACATAGCGGGGGGAACACCGGGGAGCTGTTTTTT. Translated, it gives CASSLHSGGNTGELFF.

The CDR3 reads CASSSDRRVRSEAFF. CDR3 DNA sequence: TGTGCCAGCAGCTCGGACAGGAGAGTTCGCAGTGAAGCTTTCTTT. The chain is built from TRBV14 and TRBJ1-1; 7 bases map to TRBD1. Germline-derived CDR1 and CDR2 are SGHDN and FVKESK. This CDR3 region has 15 residues. V shed 5 bases and J 7 bases; nucleotides not matched to a gene: 13.

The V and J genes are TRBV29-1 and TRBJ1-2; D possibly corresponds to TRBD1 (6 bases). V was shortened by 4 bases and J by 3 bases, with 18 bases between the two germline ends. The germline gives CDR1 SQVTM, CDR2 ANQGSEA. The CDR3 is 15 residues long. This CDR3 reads CSVAPVVGADYGYTF. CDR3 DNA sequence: TGCAGCGTTGCGCCAGTCGTGGGGGCCGACTATGGCTACACCTTC.

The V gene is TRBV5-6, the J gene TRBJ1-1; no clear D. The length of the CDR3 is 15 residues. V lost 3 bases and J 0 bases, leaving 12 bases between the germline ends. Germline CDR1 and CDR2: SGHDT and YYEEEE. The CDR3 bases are TGTGCCAGCAGCTCAACCGGACGGATGAACACTGAAGCTTTCTTT. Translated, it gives CASSSTGRMNTEAFF.

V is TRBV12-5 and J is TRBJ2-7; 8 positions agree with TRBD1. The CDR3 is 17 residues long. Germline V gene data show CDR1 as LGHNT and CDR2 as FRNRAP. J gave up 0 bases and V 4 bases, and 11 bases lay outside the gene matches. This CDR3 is CASGSETGVLFSYEQYF. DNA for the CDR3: TGTGCTAGTGGTTCTGAGACAGGGGTCCTTTTCTCCTACGAGCAGTACTTC.

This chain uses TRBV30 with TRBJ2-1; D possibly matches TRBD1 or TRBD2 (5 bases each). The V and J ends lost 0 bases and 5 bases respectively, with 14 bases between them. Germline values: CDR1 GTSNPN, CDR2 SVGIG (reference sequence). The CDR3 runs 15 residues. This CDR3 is CAWSVRGTPNNEQFF. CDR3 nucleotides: TGTGCCTGGAGTGTACGAGGGACCCCAAACAATGAGCAGTTCTTC. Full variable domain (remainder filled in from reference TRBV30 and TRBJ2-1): SQTIHQWPATLVQPVGSPLSLECTVEGTSNPNLYWYRQAAGRGLQLLFYSVGIGQISSEVPQNLSASRPQDRQFILSSKKLLLSDSGFYLCAWSVRGTPNNEQFFGPGTRLTVL.

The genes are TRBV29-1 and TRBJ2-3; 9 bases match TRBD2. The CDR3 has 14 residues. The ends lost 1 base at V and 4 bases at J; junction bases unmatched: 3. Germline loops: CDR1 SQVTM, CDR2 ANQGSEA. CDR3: CSVEASGIADTQYF. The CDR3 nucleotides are TGCAGCGTTGAAGCTAGCGGGATTGCAGATACGCAGTATTTT.

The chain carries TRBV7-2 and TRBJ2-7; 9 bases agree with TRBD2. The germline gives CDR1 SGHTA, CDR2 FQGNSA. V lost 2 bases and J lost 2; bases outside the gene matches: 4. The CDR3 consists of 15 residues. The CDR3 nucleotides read TGTGCCAGCAGCTTAACGCGGGAGGGACCCTACGAGCAGTACTTC. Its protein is CASSLTREGPYEQYF.

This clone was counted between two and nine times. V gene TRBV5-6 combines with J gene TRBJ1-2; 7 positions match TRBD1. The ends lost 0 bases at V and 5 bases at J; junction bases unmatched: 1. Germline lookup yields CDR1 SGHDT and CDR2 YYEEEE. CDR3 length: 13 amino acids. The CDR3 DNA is TGTGCCAGCAGCTTGGTGGGACAGTATGGCTACACCTTC. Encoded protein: CASSLVGQYGYTF.

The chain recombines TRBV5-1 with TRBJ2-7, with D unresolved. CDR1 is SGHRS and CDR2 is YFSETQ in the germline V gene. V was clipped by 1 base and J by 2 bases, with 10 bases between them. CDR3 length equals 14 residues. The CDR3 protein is CASSLSRSTYEQYF. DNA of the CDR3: TGCGCCAGCAGCTTGTCTCGCAGCACCTACGAGCAGTACTTC.

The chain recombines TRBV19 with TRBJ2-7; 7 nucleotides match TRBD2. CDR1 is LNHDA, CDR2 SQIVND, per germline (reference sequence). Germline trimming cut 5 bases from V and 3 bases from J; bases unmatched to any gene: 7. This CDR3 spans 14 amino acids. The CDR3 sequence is CASSRTSPLYEQYF. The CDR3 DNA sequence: TGTGCCAGTAGTCGGACTAGTCCCCTCTACGAGCAGTACTTC. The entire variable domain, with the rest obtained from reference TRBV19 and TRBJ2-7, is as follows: DGGITQSPKYLFRKEGQNVTLSCEQNLNHDAMYWYRQDPGQGLRLIYYSQIVNDFQKGDIAEGYSVSREKKESFPLTVTSAQKNPTAFYLCASSRTSPLYEQYFGPGTRLTVT.

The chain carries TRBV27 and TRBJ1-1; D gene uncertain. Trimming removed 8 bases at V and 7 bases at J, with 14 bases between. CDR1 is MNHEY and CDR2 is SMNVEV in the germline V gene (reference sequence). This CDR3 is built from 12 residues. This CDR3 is CASPISRNEAFF. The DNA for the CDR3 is TGTGCCAGCCCCATTTCCCGGAATGAAGCTTTCTTT.

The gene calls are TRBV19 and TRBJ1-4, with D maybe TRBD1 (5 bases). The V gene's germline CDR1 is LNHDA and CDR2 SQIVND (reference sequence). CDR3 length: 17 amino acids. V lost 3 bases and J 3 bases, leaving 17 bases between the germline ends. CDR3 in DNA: TGTGCCAGTAGTATGGCAGGGAGGGGTCGGGCTAATGAAAAACTGTTTTTT. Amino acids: CASSMAGRGRANEKLFF.

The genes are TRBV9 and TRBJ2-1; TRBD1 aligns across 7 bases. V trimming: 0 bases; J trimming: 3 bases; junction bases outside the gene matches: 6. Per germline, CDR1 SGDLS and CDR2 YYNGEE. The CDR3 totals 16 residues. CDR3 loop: CASSVVKGAIYNEQFF. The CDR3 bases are TGTGCCAGCAGCGTAGTGAAGGGGGCGATCTACAATGAGCAGTTCTTC.

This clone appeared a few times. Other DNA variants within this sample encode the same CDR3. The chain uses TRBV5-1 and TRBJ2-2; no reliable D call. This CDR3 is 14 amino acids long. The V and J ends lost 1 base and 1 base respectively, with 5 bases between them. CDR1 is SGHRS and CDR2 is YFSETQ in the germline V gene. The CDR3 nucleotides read TGCGCCAGCAGCTTGAACGGGAACACCGGGGAGCTGTTTTTT. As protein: CASSLNGNTGELFF. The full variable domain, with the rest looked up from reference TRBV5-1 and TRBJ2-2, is KAGVTQTPRYLIKTRGQQVTLSCSPISGHRSVSWYQQTPGQGLQFLFEYFSETQRNKGNFPGRFSGRQFSNSRSEMNVSTLELGDSALYLCASSLNGNTGELFFGEGSRLTVL.

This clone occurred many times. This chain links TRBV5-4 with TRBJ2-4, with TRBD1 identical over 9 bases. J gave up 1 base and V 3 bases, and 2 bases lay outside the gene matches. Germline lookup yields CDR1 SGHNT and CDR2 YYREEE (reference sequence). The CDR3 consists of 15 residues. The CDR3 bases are TGTGCCAGCAGCTGGGGGACAGGGGCCAAAAACATTCAGTACTTC. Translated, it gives CASSWGTGAKNIQYF.

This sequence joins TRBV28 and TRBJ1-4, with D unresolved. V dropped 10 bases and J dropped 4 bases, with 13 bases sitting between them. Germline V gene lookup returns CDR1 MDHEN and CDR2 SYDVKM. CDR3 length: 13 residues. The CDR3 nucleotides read TGTGCCATATCGGGCCCAAATAATGAAAAACTGTTTTTT. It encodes CAISGPNNEKLFF.